The following is a T cell receptor (beta chain) sequence with its context. This specimen comes from a study of control samples from healthy donors and cancer patients. Clones were sequenced by immunoSEQ multiplex PCR, and TCRdb holds only the in-frame ones, with some missing. The sample carries some 100,000 clones, roughly nine tenths recorded once. CDR3 length: 15 residues. V was shortened by 7 bases and J by 8 bases, with 18 bases between the two germline ends. Germline V CDR1 and CDR2: SGHVS, FQNEAQ. The sample comprised blood. The rearrangement links TRBV7-8 to TRBJ1-6, with D possibly being TRBD1 (6 bases). The receptor was derived from a human donor in good health. The donor label of this sample is uncertain. CDR3 DNA sequence: TGTGCCAGCAACCTCTCAGGGGTGCTGGATTCACCCCTCCACTTT. Translated, it gives CASNLSGVLDSPLHF.